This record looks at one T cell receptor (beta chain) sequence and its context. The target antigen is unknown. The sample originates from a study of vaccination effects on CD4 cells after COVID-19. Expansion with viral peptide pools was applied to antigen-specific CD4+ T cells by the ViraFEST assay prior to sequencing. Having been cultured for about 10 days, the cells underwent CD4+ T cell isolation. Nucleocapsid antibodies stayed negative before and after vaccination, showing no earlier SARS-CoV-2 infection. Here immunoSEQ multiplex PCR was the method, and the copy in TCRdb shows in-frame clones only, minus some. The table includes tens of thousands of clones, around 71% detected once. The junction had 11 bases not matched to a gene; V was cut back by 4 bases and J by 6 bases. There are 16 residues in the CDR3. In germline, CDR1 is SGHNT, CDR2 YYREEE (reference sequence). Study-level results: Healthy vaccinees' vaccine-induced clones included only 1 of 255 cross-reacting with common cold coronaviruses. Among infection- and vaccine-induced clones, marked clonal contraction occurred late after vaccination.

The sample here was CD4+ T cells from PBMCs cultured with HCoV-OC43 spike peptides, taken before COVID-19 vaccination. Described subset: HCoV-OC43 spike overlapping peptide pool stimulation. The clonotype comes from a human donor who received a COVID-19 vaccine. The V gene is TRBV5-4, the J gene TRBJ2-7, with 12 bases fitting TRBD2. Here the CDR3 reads CASSAGGTSGLREQYF. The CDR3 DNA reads TGTGCCAGCAGCGCAGGCGGGACTAGCGGGCTCCGCGAGCAGTACTTC.